These T cell receptor beta chains were read from a single sample in a study of T-cell memory formation after mild COVID-19. TCRdb itself ran the 5' RACE reads through MiXCR, one entry per CDR3 protein. Among about 150,000 distinct CDR3 sequences listed, around 27% were seen once. Sequences were obtained from PBMCs or a T cell subset sorted from them (not recorded which). The receptors were sampled from an adult woman who had mild COVID-19 (a few samples of this study predate the infection). Cell type and time point are not known. The CDR3 runs from the conserved cysteine through the conserved F or W. Each record gives: V gene, D gene, clone size, J gene, CDR3 protein, CDR3 DNA. The D gene is left open where the match is weak. Only part of the rows carry a size: once, few, many, or a class if the clone is expanded.

V gene: TRBV5-1; D gene: -; clone size: few; J gene: TRBJ2-7; CDR3 protein: CASSLLEGRNEQYF; CDR3 DNA: TGCGCCAGCAGCTTGTTGGAGGGCCGCAACGAGCAGTACTTC
V gene: TRBV12-3/TRBV12-4; D gene: -; clone size: -; J gene: TRBJ2-3; CDR3 protein: CASRPSTDTQYF; CDR3 DNA: TGTGCCAGCAGGCCCAGCACAGATACGCAGTATTTT
V gene: TRBV30; D gene: -; clone size: -; J gene: TRBJ1-1; CDR3 protein: CAWILLPLRTGFTEAFF; CDR3 DNA: TGTGCCTGGATTTTACTCCCCCTACGAACAGGGTTCACTGAAGCTTTCTTT
V gene: TRBV6-5; D gene: -; clone size: -; J gene: TRBJ2-7; CDR3 protein: CASSLGGGFSSYEQYF; CDR3 DNA: TGTGCCAGCAGCCTGGGAGGGGGCTTCTCGTCCTACGAGCAGTACTTC
V gene: TRBV7-9; D gene: -; clone size: few; J gene: TRBJ1-1; CDR3 protein: CASTLSGGLNTEAFF; CDR3 DNA: TGTGCCAGCACCCTCAGCGGGGGACTGAACACTGAAGCTTTCTTT
V gene: TRBV12-3/TRBV12-4; D gene: -; clone size: few; J gene: TRBJ1-1; CDR3 protein: CASSGVAPLGPEAFF; CDR3 DNA: TGTGCCAGCAGTGGAGTTGCTCCCCTAGGCCCTGAAGCTTTCTTT
V gene: TRBV27; D gene: -; clone size: many; J gene: TRBJ2-1; CDR3 protein: CASSLSYQVRDNEQFF; CDR3 DNA: TGTGCCAGCAGTTTATCTTATCAAGTTCGGGACAATGAGCAGTTCTTC
V gene: TRBV3-1; D gene: -; clone size: few; J gene: TRBJ2-1; CDR3 protein: CASSQESSGEQFF; CDR3 DNA: TGTGCCAGCAGCCAAGAGAGTAGCGGAGAGCAGTTCTTC
V gene: TRBV5-1; D gene: -; clone size: few; J gene: TRBJ1-4; CDR3 protein: CASSLKVAEGLPVAELFF; CDR3 DNA: TGCGCCAGCAGCTTAAAAGTAGCTGAGGGACTGCCGGTCGCTGAACTGTTTTTT
V gene: TRBV27; D gene: -; clone size: few; J gene: TRBJ2-2; CDR3 protein: CASSFPRGINTGELFF; CDR3 DNA: TGTGCCAGCAGTTTCCCCCGGGGAATAAACACCGGGGAGCTGTTTTTT
V gene: TRBV11-2; D gene: TRBD2; clone size: -; J gene: TRBJ2-7; CDR3 protein: CASSHPGGSTDEQYF; CDR3 DNA: TGTGCCAGCAGCCACCCCGGCGGGAGTACCGACGAGCAGTACTTC
V gene: TRBV6-5; D gene: TRBD2; clone size: -; J gene: TRBJ2-2; CDR3 protein: CATTPTAGLALTGELFF; CDR3 DNA: TGTGCCACCACCCCCACCGCGGGACTAGCACTCACCGGGGAGCTGTTTTTT
V gene: TRBV5-1; D gene: -; clone size: -; J gene: TRBJ2-2; CDR3 protein: CASSPEVGLIRVGELFF; CDR3 DNA: TGCGCCAGCAGCCCGGAGGTGGGACTCATCCGTGTAGGGGAGCTGTTTTTT
V gene: TRBV6-6; D gene: TRBD1; clone size: few; J gene: TRBJ1-2; CDR3 protein: CASSYPTGASYGYTF; CDR3 DNA: TGTGCCAGCAGTTACCCGACAGGGGCGTCTTATGGCTACACCTTC
V gene: TRBV29-1; D gene: -; clone size: -; J gene: TRBJ2-1; CDR3 protein: CSVEGSYNEQFF; CDR3 DNA: TGCAGCGTTGAAGGTTCCTACAATGAGCAGTTCTTC
V gene: TRBV7-8; D gene: TRBD1; clone size: -; J gene: TRBJ1-1; CDR3 protein: CASSNGQGDNTEAFF; CDR3 DNA: TGTGCCAGCAGCAATGGGCAGGGGGACAACACTGAAGCTTTCTTT
V gene: TRBV5-4; D gene: -; clone size: -; J gene: TRBJ1-1; CDR3 protein: CASSGWNTEAFF; CDR3 DNA: TGTGCCAGCTCTGGATGGAACACTGAAGCTTTCTTT
V gene: TRBV7-8; D gene: -; clone size: -; J gene: TRBJ2-3; CDR3 protein: CASSLVLGLLGDTQYF; CDR3 DNA: TGTGCCAGCAGCTTAGTTCTCGGGCTCCTCGGGGATACGCAGTATTTT
V gene: TRBV12-3/TRBV12-4; D gene: -; clone size: few; J gene: TRBJ1-5; CDR3 protein: CASSHSGSNQPQHF; CDR3 DNA: TGTGCCAGCAGTCACAGTGGTAGCAATCAGCCCCAGCATTTT
V gene: TRBV7-9; D gene: -; clone size: -; J gene: TRBJ1-4; CDR3 protein: CASSLAYRDGATNEKLFF; CDR3 DNA: TGTGCCAGCAGCTTAGCTTACCGGGACGGTGCAACTAATGAAAAACTGTTTTTT
V gene: TRBV21-1; D gene: -; clone size: -; J gene: TRBJ2-4; CDR3 protein: CASSKVSRTILAKNIQYF; CDR3 DNA: TGTGCCAGCAGCAAAGTCTCCCGTACCATCCTAGCCAAAAACATTCAGTACTTC
V gene: TRBV9; D gene: -; clone size: -; J gene: TRBJ1-1; CDR3 protein: CASSGGAEAFF; CDR3 DNA: TGTGCCAGCAGCGGGGGGGCTGAAGCTTTCTTT
V gene: TRBV4-1; D gene: -; clone size: -; J gene: TRBJ1-3; CDR3 protein: CASSQGEGNTIYF; CDR3 DNA: TGCGCCAGCAGCCAAGGGGAAGGAAACACCATATATTTT
V gene: TRBV24-1; D gene: TRBD2; clone size: -; J gene: TRBJ2-3; CDR3 protein: CATSDLPTGGPTDTQYF; CDR3 DNA: TGTGCCACCAGTGATTTGCCCACGGGAGGCCCCACAGATACGCAGTATTTT
V gene: TRBV11-2; D gene: -; clone size: -; J gene: TRBJ1-4; CDR3 protein: CASSSPGTVNEKLFF; CDR3 DNA: TGTGCCAGCAGCTCACCGGGGACGGTAAATGAAAAACTGTTTTTT
V gene: TRBV7-8; D gene: TRBD1; clone size: few; J gene: TRBJ2-7; CDR3 protein: CASSLSPGGAESYEQYF; CDR3 DNA: TGTGCCAGCAGCTTATCCCCAGGGGGCGCGGAATCCTACGAGCAGTACTTC
V gene: TRBV7-6; D gene: TRBD1; clone size: -; J gene: TRBJ2-3; CDR3 protein: CASSSGQVSTDTQYF; CDR3 DNA: TGTGCCAGCAGCTCGGGACAGGTTAGCACAGATACGCAGTATTTT
V gene: TRBV11-2; D gene: -; clone size: few; J gene: TRBJ2-1; CDR3 protein: CASSLVVVVASYNEQFF; CDR3 DNA: TGTGCCAGCAGCTTAGTGGTGGTGGTAGCTAGTTACAATGAGCAGTTCTTC
V gene: TRBV12-3/TRBV12-4; D gene: -; clone size: -; J gene: TRBJ2-3; CDR3 protein: CASRWMGGPTDTQYF; CDR3 DNA: TGTGCCAGCAGGTGGATGGGGGGGCCGACAGATACGCAGTATTTT
V gene: TRBV4-3; D gene: -; clone size: few; J gene: TRBJ2-3; CDR3 protein: CASSQEVGKITTDTQYF; CDR3 DNA: TGCGCCAGCAGCCAAGAAGTGGGGAAAATAACCACAGATACGCAGTATTTT
V gene: TRBV24-1; D gene: -; clone size: few; J gene: TRBJ2-1; CDR3 protein: CATSDRVAEDSYNEQFF; CDR3 DNA: TGTGCCACCAGTGATAGGGTTGCGGAGGACTCCTACAATGAGCAGTTCTTC
V gene: TRBV6-5; D gene: -; clone size: -; J gene: TRBJ1-2; CDR3 protein: CASSSADGLRGYTF; CDR3 DNA: TGTGCCAGCAGTTCCGCGGACGGTCTGCGAGGCTACACCTTC
V gene: TRBV7-2; D gene: -; clone size: -; J gene: TRBJ2-1; CDR3 protein: CSSSLGGNEQFF; CDR3 DNA: TGTTCCAGCAGCTTAGGGGGTAATGAGCAGTTCTTC
V gene: TRBV15; D gene: TRBD2; clone size: many; J gene: TRBJ2-1; CDR3 protein: CATSRSGTSSEQFF; CDR3 DNA: TGTGCCACCAGCAGATCCGGGACTAGCAGTGAGCAGTTCTTC
V gene: TRBV10-3; D gene: TRBD2; clone size: few; J gene: TRBJ2-2; CDR3 protein: CAISPVAGLTGELFF; CDR3 DNA: TGTGCCATCAGCCCCGTAGCGGGACTCACCGGGGAGCTGTTTTTT
V gene: TRBV5-6; D gene: -; clone size: -; J gene: TRBJ2-2; CDR3 protein: CASSSPGELFF; CDR3 DNA: TGTGCCAGCAGCTCGCCCGGGGAGCTGTTTTTT
V gene: TRBV12-3/TRBV12-4; D gene: -; clone size: few; J gene: TRBJ2-7; CDR3 protein: CASSLESDRFYEQYF; CDR3 DNA: TGTGCCAGCAGTTTAGAGTCCGACAGGTTCTACGAGCAGTACTTC
V gene: TRBV12-3/TRBV12-4; D gene: -; clone size: few; J gene: TRBJ1-5; CDR3 protein: CASSTTGESYQPQHF; CDR3 DNA: TGTGCCAGCAGTACGACAGGCGAATCCTATCAGCCCCAGCATTTT
V gene: TRBV2; D gene: -; clone size: -; J gene: TRBJ2-1; CDR3 protein: CANTAAPSYNEQFF; CDR3 DNA: TGTGCCAACACGGCGGCCCCCTCCTACAATGAGCAGTTCTTC
V gene: TRBV7-8; D gene: TRBD2; clone size: few; J gene: TRBJ2-3; CDR3 protein: CASSLTSGKPDTQYF; CDR3 DNA: TGTGCCAGCAGCTTGACTAGCGGAAAACCAGATACGCAGTATTTT
V gene: TRBV3-1; D gene: -; clone size: few; J gene: TRBJ1-1; CDR3 protein: CASSQGWTDKAFF; CDR3 DNA: TGTGCCAGCAGCCAGGGGTGGACTGATAAAGCTTTCTTT
V gene: TRBV12-3/TRBV12-4; D gene: TRBD2; clone size: -; J gene: TRBJ2-5; CDR3 protein: CASSSLGRAETQYF; CDR3 DNA: TGTGCCAGCAGTTCCCTCGGGAGGGCGGAGACCCAGTACTTC
V gene: TRBV29-1; D gene: TRBD2; clone size: -; J gene: TRBJ2-3; CDR3 protein: CSVLGLADTDTQYF; CDR3 DNA: TGCAGCGTTTTGGGACTAGCGGACACAGATACGCAGTATTTT
V gene: TRBV20-1; D gene: TRBD2; clone size: few; J gene: TRBJ2-1; CDR3 protein: CSARNPGTNSYNEQFF; CDR3 DNA: TGCAGTGCTAGGAATCCTGGGACTAACTCCTACAATGAGCAGTTCTTC
V gene: TRBV14; D gene: TRBD2; clone size: few; J gene: TRBJ2-3; CDR3 protein: CASSQGWSSGSDTQYF; CDR3 DNA: TGTGCCAGCAGCCAAGGATGGTCTAGCGGGAGTGATACGCAGTATTTT